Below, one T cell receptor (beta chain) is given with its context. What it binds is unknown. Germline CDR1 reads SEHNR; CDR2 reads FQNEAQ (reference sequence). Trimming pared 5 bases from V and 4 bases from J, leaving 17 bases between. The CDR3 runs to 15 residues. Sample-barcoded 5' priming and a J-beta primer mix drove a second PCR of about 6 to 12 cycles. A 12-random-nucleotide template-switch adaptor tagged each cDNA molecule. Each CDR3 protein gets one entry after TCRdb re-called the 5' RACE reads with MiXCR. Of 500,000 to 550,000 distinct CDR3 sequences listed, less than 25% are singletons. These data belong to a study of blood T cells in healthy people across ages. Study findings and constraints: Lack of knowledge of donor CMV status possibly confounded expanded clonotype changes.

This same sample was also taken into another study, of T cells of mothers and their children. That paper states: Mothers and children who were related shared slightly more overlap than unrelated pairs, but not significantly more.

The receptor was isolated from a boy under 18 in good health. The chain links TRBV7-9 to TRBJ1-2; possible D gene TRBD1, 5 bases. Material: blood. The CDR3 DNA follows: TGTGCCAGCAGCCCACCGAGCGGGGGTGTCTATGGCTACACCTTC. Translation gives CASSPPSGGVYGYTF. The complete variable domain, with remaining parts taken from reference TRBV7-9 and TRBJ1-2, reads DTGVSQNPRHKITKRGQNVTFRCDPISEHNRLYWYRQTLGQGPEFLTYFQNEAQLEKSRLLSDRFSAERPKGSFSTLEIQRTEQGDSAMYLCASSPPSGGVYGYTFGSGTRLTVV.